These T cell receptor beta chains were read from a single sample in a study of cytomegalovirus exposure and HLA in healthy donors. Clones were sequenced by immunoSEQ multiplex PCR, and TCRdb holds only the in-frame ones, with some missing. The sample shows approximately 150,000 clones, around 90% of them seen only once. The specimen was PBMCs. The receptors stem from a woman aged 18-29 years in good health and CMV-seropositive. The CDR3 runs from the conserved cysteine through the conserved F or W. Each record gives: D gene, J gene, CDR3 length, V gene, clone size, CDR3 protein, CDR3 DNA. The D gene is left open where the match is weak. Some rows have no size entry. The others give once, few or many, or a class for an expanded clone.

>NA|TRBJ2-7|14|TRBV6-5|NA
CASSYAPVAYEQYF
TGTGCCAGCAGTTACGCCCCGGTTGCCTACGAGCAGTACTTC
>TRBD2|TRBJ2-1|14|TRBV29-1|NA
CSVRREGGVNEQFF
TGCAGCGTCCGGCGGGAGGGGGGGGTGAATGAGCAGTTCTTC
>NA|TRBJ1-1|11|TRBV29-1|NA
CSVGQNTEAFF
TGCAGCGTGGGACAGAACACTGAAGCTTTCTTT
>NA|TRBJ1-2|14|TRBV28|NA
CASSLSTAVYGYTF
TGTGCCAGCAGTTTGTCGACAGCAGTCTATGGCTACACCTTC
>TRBD2|TRBJ2-7|12|TRBV6-5|NA
CASKRTSDEQYF
TGTGCCAGCAAGCGGACTAGCGACGAGCAGTACTTC
>NA|TRBJ1-4|14|TRBV11-2|NA
CASSPDITNEKLFF
TGTGCCAGCAGCCCGGACATCACTAATGAAAAACTGTTTTTT
>NA|TRBJ1-4|15|TRBV5-1|NA
CASSLLAGRGEKLFF
TGCGCCAGCAGCTTGCTCGCAGGGAGGGGGGAAAAACTGTTTTTT
>NA|TRBJ2-1|13|TRBV6-1|NA
CASGGGSYNEQFF
TGTGCCAGTGGCGGAGGCTCCTACAATGAGCAGTTCTTC
>NA|TRBJ2-5|13|TRBV7-3|NA
CASSLKREETQYF
TGTGCCAGCAGCTTAAAGAGAGAAGAGACCCAGTACTTC
>NA|TRBJ1-5|13|TRBV5-6|many
CASSLGGGQPQHF
TGTGCCAGCAGCTTGGGGGGAGGGCAGCCCCAGCATTTT
>TRBD2|TRBJ2-7|17|TRBV11-2|NA
CASSFWTSGAIGSEQYF
TGTGCCAGCAGCTTTTGGACTAGCGGGGCTATCGGGTCCGAGCAGTACTTC
>NA|TRBJ2-7|13|TRBV6-6|NA
CASRDSEWNEQYF
TGTGCCAGCAGAGACAGCGAGTGGAACGAGCAGTACTTC
>TRBD2|TRBJ2-2|17|TRBV19|NA
CASSIGASGRAHGELFF
TGTGCCAGTAGTATAGGGGCTAGCGGGAGGGCTCACGGGGAGCTGTTTTTT
>NA|TRBJ1-1|15|TRBV7-8|NA
CASSLEGRTNTEAFF
TGTGCCAGCAGCTTAGAGGGGAGGACGAACACTGAAGCTTTCTTT
>NA|TRBJ2-2|15|TRBV7-6|NA
CASSLNLANTGELFF
TGTGCCAGCAGTCTAAACTTGGCGAACACCGGGGAGCTGTTTTTT
>TRBD2|TRBJ2-1|15|TRBV2|NA
CASSDVGGRAGEQFF
TGTGCCAGCAGTGACGTGGGCGGGAGGGCCGGTGAGCAGTTCTTC
>TRBD1|TRBJ1-1|13|TRBV7-6|NA
CASTPGQGTEAFF
TGTGCCAGCACTCCCGGACAGGGGACTGAAGCTTTCTTT
>NA|TRBJ1-1|15|TRBV6-1|NA
CASSELFGSGTEAFF
TGTGCCAGCAGTGAATTGTTCGGGTCTGGCACTGAAGCTTTCTTT
>TRBD1|TRBJ2-3|13|TRBV7-6|once
CASRTGSTDTQYF
TGTGCCAGCCGGACAGGGAGCACAGATACGCAGTATTTT
>TRBD1|TRBJ2-2|17|TRBV15|NA
CATGTGGVAGATGELFF
TGTGCCACGGGGACAGGGGGCGTAGCGGGAGCCACCGGGGAGCTGTTTTTT
>NA|TRBJ1-5|16|TRBV7-2|once
CASSFRGINSNQPQHF
TGTGCCAGCAGCTTCCGGGGGATCAATAGCAATCAGCCCCAGCATTTT
>NA|TRBJ2-2|13|TRBV2|NA
CARGTYRTGELFF
TGTGCCAGGGGGACATACCGCACCGGGGAGCTGTTTTTT
>NA|TRBJ2-2|15|TRBV28|NA
CASGRTTDTPGELFF
TGTGCCAGCGGACGGACTACCGACACACCGGGGGAGCTGTTTTTT
>NA|TRBJ2-7|13|TRBV15|NA
CATSTLTRGEQYF
TGTGCCACCAGCACATTGACCCGGGGCGAGCAGTACTTC